This T cell receptor beta chain appears in the sequencing data of a study of T cells after yellow fever vaccination. TCRdb passed the 5' RACE reads through MiXCR, listing each CDR3 protein once. The table lists under 400,000 distinct CDR3 sequences, approximately 13% of them singletons. The V gene's germline CDR1 is MNHEY and CDR2 SVGEGT. This CDR3 has 13 amino acids. The ends were cut back, 0 bases at V and 7 bases at J, with 9 bases in the middle. This clonotype showed up just a few times. The V and J genes are TRBV6-2 or TRBV6-3 and TRBJ1-1, with D hard to call. The sequencing used CD4+ T cells sorted from PBMCs, collected 15 days after the yellow fever booster vaccination. The sequence was collected from a man between 18 and 35 years old who received the YFV17D yellow fever vaccine. The CDR3 coding sequence is TGTGCCAGCAGTTACTCGATGTCCAGTGAAGCTTTCTTT. Amino acids: CASSYSMSSEAFF.